This T cell receptor beta chain was retrieved from a study of blood T cell repertoires in COVID-19. The CDR3 sequence is 14 residues long. Germline assignment: CDR1 SGDLS and CDR2 YYNGEE. After removal of 3 bases from V and 2 bases from J, the junction contained 3 bases not matched to a gene. TCRdb's copy holds only in-frame clones and misses some; the assay was immunoSEQ multiplex PCR. The repertoire holds approximately 38,000 clones, with over 85% as singletons. The rearrangement uses TRBV9 and TRBJ2-7, with 9 positions matching TRBD1. This receptor was identified in a human donor with active COVID-19. The donor label of this sample is uncertain. Sequencing was performed on peripheral blood. The DNA for the CDR3 is TGTGCCAGCAGCGAACAGGGGGCACCCTACGAGCAGTACTTC. The encoded protein is CASSEQGAPYEQYF.